The 28 T cell receptor beta chains listed next were all sequenced from one sample in a study of shared clonotypes between healthy human individuals. The method was immunoSEQ multiplex PCR; TCRdb's version includes in-frame clones alone and lacks a portion of them. The sample consists of fewer than 3 million clones, around 90% of them appearing once. The sample comprised naive CD4+ T cells from PBMCs. Subset described: CD45RA+ positively selected. These receptors came from a man aged 18 to 29 in good health. Some clones in this sample may be carry-over from other donors' samples.

The chain uses TRBV5-1 and TRBJ1-3; D gene uncertain. The CDR3 runs 15 residues. CDR1 SGHRS and CDR2 YFSETQ come from the germline V gene. V lost 5 bases to trimming and J lost 0 bases, with 12 bases between them. CDR3 sequence (DNA): TGCGCCAGCAGTACGGACTTGTACTCTGGAAACACCATATATTTT. Translating gives CASSTDLYSGNTIYF.

CDR3 sequence: CASSHMGLRNTGELFF. CDR3 DNA sequence: TGTGCCAGCAGTCATATGGGGCTAAGGAACACCGGGGAGCTGTTTTTT. The chain links TRBV27 to TRBJ2-2; D is perhaps TRBD1 (5 bases). The V and J ends lost 5 bases and 1 base respectively, with 14 bases between them. Germline V gene sequence: CDR1 MNHEY, CDR2 SMNVEV (reference sequence). The CDR3 consists of 16 residues.

This sequence joins TRBV10-3 and TRBJ2-1, with 12 bases identical to TRBD2. The germline V gene encodes CDR1 ENHRY and CDR2 SYGVKD. The CDR3 is 19 residues long. J was trimmed by 8 bases and V by 10 bases; bases with no gene match: 24. CDR3 DNA: TGTGCCACACAAAATCTAATGACTAGCGGGAGAGATGGGTCCGATGAGCAGTTCTTC. Translating gives CATQNLMTSGRDGSDEQFF.

V gene TRBV5-1 combines with J gene TRBJ2-3, with D maybe TRBD2 (5 bases). V was shortened by 4 bases and J by 2 bases, with 17 bases between the two germline ends. CDR1 and CDR2 (germline): SGHRS, YFSETQ. There are 16 residues in the CDR3. CDR3 sequence: CASSTINTGITDTQYF. Written as DNA, the CDR3 is TGCGCCAGCAGCACCATCAATACGGGAATCACAGATACGCAGTATTTT.

The chain carries TRBV9 and TRBJ2-3, with 7 nucleotides matching TRBD2. CDR3 length equals 16 residues. The ends lost 0 bases at V and 8 bases at J; junction bases unmatched: 12. Germline V gene sequence: CDR1 SGDLS, CDR2 YYNGEE. CDR3 DNA: TGTGCCAGCAGCGTAGCCCCGACTAGCACTGGAGGTACGCAGTATTTT. As protein: CASSVAPTSTGGTQYF. Based on the CDR3 plus reference TRBV9 and TRBJ2-3, the full variable domain is DSGVTQTPKHLITATGQRVTLRCSPRSGDLSVYWYQQSLDQGLQFLIQYYNGEERAKGNILERFSAQQFPDLHSELNLSSLELGDSALYFCASSVAPTSTGGTQYFGPGTRLTVL.

V is TRBV6-5 and J is TRBJ2-4; the D gene could be TRBD1 or TRBD2 (5 bases each). Germline V gene sequence: CDR1 MNHEY, CDR2 SVGAGI. CDR3 length: 16 residues. The V and J ends lost 4 bases and 0 bases respectively, with 13 bases between them. In DNA form, the CDR3 reads TGTGCCAGCAGTTGGGACGTAGGGAGAGCCAAAAACATTCAGTACTTC. Translated, it gives CASSWDVGRAKNIQYF.

The chain employs TRBV11-2 and TRBJ2-7; the match to TRBD2 covers 8 bases. V was clipped by 5 bases and J by 0 bases; unmatched bases: 9. Per the germline V gene, CDR1 is SGHAT and CDR2 is FQNNGV. CDR3 length equals 16 residues. The CDR3 sequence is CASSPPGLVISYEQYF. The CDR3 coding sequence is TGTGCCAGCAGCCCACCGGGACTAGTAATCTCCTACGAGCAGTACTTC.

In regard to this clone: Other DNA sequences in this sample translate to the same CDR3. The chain joins TRBV18 to TRBJ2-5; 7 bases map to TRBD1. V gave up 3 bases and J gave up 5 bases; unmatched junction bases: 6. This CDR3 is built from 14 residues. CDR1 is KGHSH and CDR2 is LQKENI in the germline V gene. For the CDR3, the DNA is TGTGCCAGCTCACCCCCAGGGGGTAGGGAGACCCAGTACTTC. This sequence encodes CASSPPGGRETQYF.

V and J are TRBV7-2 and TRBJ2-1; no definite D call. Trimming cost V 3 bases and J 7 bases, with 10 bases left between them. Looked up from germline, CDR1 is SGHTA and CDR2 is FQGNSA. The CDR3 extends over 13 amino acids. CDR3 nucleotides: TGTGCCAGCAGCTTCAATCTGGTGAATGAGCAGTTCTTC. Its protein product is CASSFNLVNEQFF.

This chain links TRBV5-1 with TRBJ1-1; the D is unclear. This CDR3 contains 16 residues. The V end lost 1 base, the J end lost 0 bases, and 13 bases lay between the germline ends. CDR1 SGHRS and CDR2 YFSETQ come from the germline V gene. CDR3 loop: CASSLIGRMMNTEAFF. CDR3 in DNA: TGCGCCAGCAGCTTGATCGGACGGATGATGAACACTGAAGCTTTCTTT. The variable domain in full, completed from reference TRBV5-1 and TRBJ1-1, reads KAGVTQTPRYLIKTRGQQVTLSCSPISGHRSVSWYQQTPGQGLQFLFEYFSETQRNKGNFPGRFSGRQFSNSRSEMNVSTLELGDSALYLCASSLIGRMMNTEAFFGQGTRLTVV.

V usage is TRBV28 and J usage is TRBJ1-2; no clear D gene. The V gene lost 5 bases and the J gene lost 7 bases, with 8 bases spanning the gap. Looked up from germline, CDR1 is MDHEN and CDR2 is SYDVKM. This CDR3 is built from 11 residues. CDR3 amino acids: CASSANVGYTF. CDR3 DNA: TGTGCCAGCAGTGCGAACGTTGGCTACACCTTC.

The rearrangement joins TRBV5-1 to TRBJ2-3, with a possible D match to TRBD1 (6 bases). CDR3 size: 16 residues. The germline V gene has CDR1 SGHRS and CDR2 YFSETQ. Trimming took 0 bases from V and 3 from J, leaving 14 bases between them. The CDR3 DNA is TGCGCCAGCAGCTTGGCCGGGACATTGGGGACAGATACGCAGTATTTT. This sequence encodes CASSLAGTLGTDTQYF.

The sample holds one count of this clone. V and J are TRBV15 and TRBJ2-7; D may be TRBD2 (5 bases). The CDR3 contains 15 residues. Germline V gives CDR1 LNHNV, CDR2 YYDKDF (reference sequence). The ends were cut back, 0 bases at V and 7 bases at J, with 16 bases in the middle. For the CDR3, the DNA is TGTGCCACCAGCAGAGATGATCGGGATCTGACAGAGCAGTACTTC. Encoded protein: CATSRDDRDLTEQYF.

This chain uses TRBV7-2 with TRBJ2-1; D unclear. V lost 5 bases and J 4 bases, leaving 12 bases between the germline ends. The length of the CDR3 is 14 residues. Germline assignment: CDR1 SGHTA and CDR2 FQGNSA. The CDR3 DNA is TGTGCCAGCAGCCCAGGAGTCCAGTACAATGAGCAGTTCTTC. Amino acids: CASSPGVQYNEQFF.

This clone was counted between two and nine times. CDR3 amino acids: CASSYTGQGLNTEAFF. The DNA for the CDR3 is TGCGCCAGCAGCTATACCGGACAGGGATTGAACACTGAAGCTTTCTTT. J is TRBJ1-1 and V is TRBV5-1; 8 positions match TRBD1. The junction had 7 bases not matched to a gene; V was cut back by 3 bases and J by 0 bases. Germline V lookup: CDR1 SGHRS, CDR2 YFSETQ. The CDR3 runs to 16 residues.

A note on this clone: Other DNA sequences in this sample translate to the same CDR3. The chain recombines TRBV30 with TRBJ2-7; a weak D match, TRBD2 (5 bases). This CDR3 is 12 amino acids long. V was trimmed by 2 bases and J by 2 bases, leaving 7 bases between them. The germline CDR1 and CDR2 sequences are GTSNPN and SVGIG (reference sequence). The CDR3 DNA is TGTGCCTGGAGTCGAGGGACCTACGAGCAGTACTTC. Protein product: CAWSRGTYEQYF.

This chain links TRBV15 with TRBJ2-7; D might be TRBD2 (6 bases). The V gene lost 0 bases and the J gene lost 1 base, with 7 bases spanning the gap. The CDR3 spans 14 residues. Germline V gene data show CDR1 as LNHNV and CDR2 as YYDKDF (reference sequence). The CDR3 is CATSRELASYEQYF. CDR3 DNA: TGTGCCACCAGCAGAGAACTAGCATCCTACGAGCAGTACTTC.

The chain has TRBV2 and TRBJ2-7; 11 bases are shared with TRBD2. With 6 bases clipped from V and 2 bases from J, the junction kept 12 bases outside the gene matches. The CDR3 loop spans 17 amino acids. CDR1 is SNHLY and CDR2 is FYNNEI in the germline V gene. CDR3 amino acids: CASRKRTSGLWTYEQYF. The DNA for the CDR3 is TGTGCCAGCAGAAAACGGACTAGCGGGCTGTGGACCTACGAGCAGTACTTC.

The gene calls are TRBV28 and TRBJ2-2, with TRBD1 as a possible D gene (5 bases). The CDR3 is made up of 13 amino acids. Between the trimmed V and J ends, which lost 8 bases and 3 bases, there was a span of 10 bases. The germline CDR1 and CDR2 sequences are MDHEN and SYDVKM. The chain's CDR3 is CASSPGYTGELFF. CDR3 DNA sequence: TGTGCCAGCTCTCCAGGGTACACCGGGGAGCTGTTTTTT.

J is TRBJ2-3 and V is TRBV4-2, with 13 bases lining up with TRBD2. The CDR3 totals 18 residues. Trimming took 0 bases from V and 6 from J; bases not matched to a gene: 9. Germline V CDR1 and CDR2: LGHNA, YNFKEQ. The DNA for the CDR3 is TGTGCCAGCAGCCAAGATCCGCGACTAGCGGGAGGTGGGGATACGCAGTATTTT. It yields the protein CASSQDPRLAGGGDTQYF.

The genes are TRBV5-1 and TRBJ1-2; possibly TRBD1 for D (6 bases). Germline V gives CDR1 SGHRS, CDR2 YFSETQ. The CDR3 is 15 residues long. V was trimmed by 4 bases and J by 3 bases, leaving 16 bases between them. As DNA, the CDR3 is TGCGCCAGCAGCCCCCAAACAGGGTACGACTATGGCTACACCTTC. Residues: CASSPQTGYDYGYTF.

V is TRBV19 and J is TRBJ2-3, with TRBD1 as a possible D gene (6 bases). The germline V gene encodes CDR1 LNHDA and CDR2 SQIVND (reference sequence). This CDR3 contains 13 residues. Trimming pared 6 bases from V and 2 bases from J, leaving 9 bases between. The CDR3: CASSDRTTDTQYF. In DNA form, the CDR3 reads TGTGCCAGTAGCGACAGGACCACAGATACGCAGTATTTT.

The V gene is TRBV30, the J gene TRBJ1-2; TRBD1 aligns across 7 bases. Germline V gene data show CDR1 as GTSNPN and CDR2 as SVGIG (reference sequence). This CDR3 has 12 residues. V lost 5 bases and J lost 6; bases outside the gene matches: 6. CDR3 sequence reads: CAWSQTGNGYTF. CDR3 nucleotides: TGTGCCTGGTCGCAGACAGGGAATGGCTACACCTTC. Full variable domain (remainder filled in from reference TRBV30 and TRBJ1-2): SQTIHQWPATLVQPVGSPLSLECTVEGTSNPNLYWYRQAAGRGLQLLFYSVGIGQISSEVPQNLSASRPQDRQFILSSKKLLLSDSGFYLCAWSQTGNGYTFGSGTRLTVV.

The chain employs TRBV11-1 and TRBJ1-2; TRBD1 might be the D (5 bases). The CDR3 loop spans 15 amino acids. Germline-derived CDR1 and CDR2 are SGHAT and FQDESV (reference sequence). V was pared by 1 base and J by 4 bases, with 13 bases between. CDR3 amino acids: CASSLGQTNFYGYTF. The CDR3 DNA sequence: TGTGCCAGCAGCTTAGGACAGACCAATTTCTATGGCTACACCTTC.

CDR3 amino acids: CASSRVAGVRETQYF. DNA of the CDR3: TGTGCCAGCAGCCGGGTAGCGGGAGTTCGGGAGACCCAGTACTTC. This chain links TRBV14 with TRBJ2-5; 9 bases are a match to TRBD2. Trimming removed 4 bases from V and 5 bases from J; junction bases left unmatched: 8. This CDR3 comprises 15 residues. Germline CDR1 and CDR2: SGHDN and FVKESK.

This chain joins TRBV10-3 and TRBJ2-3; D call uncertain. This CDR3 has 15 amino acids. Trimming removed 7 bases at V and 1 base at J, with 15 bases between. CDR1 and CDR2 (germline): ENHRY, SYGVKD. The chain's CDR3 is CAITQDATGTDTQYF. Here the CDR3 DNA reads TGTGCCATCACTCAGGACGCGACGGGCACAGATACGCAGTATTTT.

The chain employs TRBV6-6 and TRBJ1-1, with a possible D match to TRBD1 (5 bases). Germline lookup yields CDR1 MNHNY and CDR2 SVGAGI (reference sequence). V was clipped by 0 bases and J by 5 bases, with 10 bases between them. The CDR3 runs to 14 residues. In DNA form, the CDR3 reads TGTGCCAGCAGTTACTCTGGGAGGACAACTGAAGCTTTCTTT. Amino acids: CASSYSGRTTEAFF.

The chain employs TRBV30 and TRBJ1-4; D unresolved. The CDR3 is 14 residues long. Germline V gene data show CDR1 as GTSNPN and CDR2 as SVGIG (reference sequence). V was cut by 3 bases and J by 6 bases, with 14 bases left in between. The CDR3 bases are TGTGCCTGGAGGCGTGTAGGGAGTCATGAAAAACTGTTTTTT. Its translation: CAWRRVGSHEKLFF.